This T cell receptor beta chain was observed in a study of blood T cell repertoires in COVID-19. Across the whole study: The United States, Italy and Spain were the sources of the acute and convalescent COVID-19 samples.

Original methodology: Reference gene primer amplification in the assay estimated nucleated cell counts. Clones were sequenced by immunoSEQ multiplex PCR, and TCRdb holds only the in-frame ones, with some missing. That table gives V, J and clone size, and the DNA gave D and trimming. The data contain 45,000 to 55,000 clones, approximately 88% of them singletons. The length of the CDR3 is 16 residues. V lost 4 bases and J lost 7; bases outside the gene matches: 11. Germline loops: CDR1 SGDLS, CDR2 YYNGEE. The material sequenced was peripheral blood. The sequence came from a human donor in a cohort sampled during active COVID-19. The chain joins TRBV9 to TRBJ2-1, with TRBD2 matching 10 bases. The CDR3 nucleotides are TGTGCCAGCAGCTCACTAGCGGGGCCTCCTGCGAATGAGCAGTTCTTC. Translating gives CASSSLAGPPANEQFF.